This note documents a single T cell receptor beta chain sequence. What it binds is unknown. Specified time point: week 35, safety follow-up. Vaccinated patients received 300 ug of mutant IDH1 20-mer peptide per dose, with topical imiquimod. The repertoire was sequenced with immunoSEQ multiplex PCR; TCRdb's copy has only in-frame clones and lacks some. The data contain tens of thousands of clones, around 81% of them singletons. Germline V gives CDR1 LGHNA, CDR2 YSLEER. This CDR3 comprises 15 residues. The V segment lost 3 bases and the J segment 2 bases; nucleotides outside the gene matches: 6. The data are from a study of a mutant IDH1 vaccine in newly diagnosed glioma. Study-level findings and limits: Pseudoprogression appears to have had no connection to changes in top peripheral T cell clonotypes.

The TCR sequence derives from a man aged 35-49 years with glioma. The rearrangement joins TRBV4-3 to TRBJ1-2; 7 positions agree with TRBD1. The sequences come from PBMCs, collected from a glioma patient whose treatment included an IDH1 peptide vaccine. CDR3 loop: CASSQDTQGNYGYTF. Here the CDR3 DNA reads TGCGCCAGCAGCCAGGATACACAGGGGAACTATGGCTACACCTTC.